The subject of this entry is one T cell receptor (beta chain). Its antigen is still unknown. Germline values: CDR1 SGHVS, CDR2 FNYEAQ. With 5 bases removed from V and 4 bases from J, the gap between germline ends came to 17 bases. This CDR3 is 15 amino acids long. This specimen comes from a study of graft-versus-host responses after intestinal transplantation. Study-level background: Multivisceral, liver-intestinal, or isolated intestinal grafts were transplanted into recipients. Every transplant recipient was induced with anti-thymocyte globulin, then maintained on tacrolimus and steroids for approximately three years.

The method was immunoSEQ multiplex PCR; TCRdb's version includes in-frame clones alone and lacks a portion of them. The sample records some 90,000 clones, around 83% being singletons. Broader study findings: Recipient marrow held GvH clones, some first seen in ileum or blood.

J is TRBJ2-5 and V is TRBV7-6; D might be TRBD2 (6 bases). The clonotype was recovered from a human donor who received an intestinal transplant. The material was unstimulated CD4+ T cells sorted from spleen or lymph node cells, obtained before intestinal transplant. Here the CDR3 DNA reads TGTGCCAGCAGCCGGGCCGTCCGGCGGGGAGAGACCCAGTACTTC. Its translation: CASSRAVRRGETQYF. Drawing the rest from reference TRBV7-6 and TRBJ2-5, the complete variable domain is GAGVSQSPRYKVTKRGQDVALRCDPISGHVSLYWYRQALGQGPEFLTYFNYEAQQDKSGLPNDRFSAERPEGSISTLTIQRTEQRDSAMYRCASSRAVRRGETQYFGPGTRLLVL.